The entry below gives a single TCR beta chain sequence along with its context. The record originates from a study of CD8 T cells in Susac syndrome. Random-hexamer reverse transcription was applied to 0.5 to 1 ug RNA. TCRdb reprocessed the immunoSEQ multiplex PCR reads with MiXCR, giving one entry per CDR3 protein. The sample yields tens of thousands of distinct CDR3 sequences, less than 95% seen once. V trimming: 4 bases; J trimming: 7 bases; junction bases outside the gene matches: 16. In germline, CDR1 is SGHTA, CDR2 FQGNSA. This CDR3 spans 16 amino acids. CD8+ and CD4+ T cells from blood underwent TCR beta sequencing, which was carried out in a high-throughput format.

The V gene is TRBV7-2, the J gene TRBJ2-7; 7 bases agree with TRBD2. This sequence was found in a human donor with Susac syndrome. Sequenced sample: CD8+ T cells from PBMCs. DNA of the CDR3: TGTGCCAGCAGCTCCCCACCTAGCGGACGAACGGGGGAGCAGTACTTC. It is translated as CASSSPPSGRTGEQYF. The variable domain in full, with the rest retrieved from reference TRBV7-2 and TRBJ2-7, is GAGVSQSPSNKVTEKGKDVELRCDPISGHTALYWYRQSLGQGLEFLIYFQGNSAPDKSGLPSDRFSAERTGGSVSTLTIQRTQQEDSAVYLCASSSPPSGRTGEQYFGPGTRLTVT.